Below are 10 T cell receptor beta chains sequenced from a single sample in a study of cytotoxic CD8 clonotypes in ibrutinib-treated CLL. Data came from immunoSEQ multiplex PCR; TCRdb stores just in-frame clones and leaves some out. The table records roughly 180,000 clones, less than 85% of them present only once. The specimen was PBMCs, collected after 24 months of ibrutinib treatment. All receptors derive from a human donor with chronic lymphocytic leukemia.

The chain has TRBV5-6 and TRBJ1-5; the D gene is possibly TRBD1 (6 bases). The CDR3 has 15 residues. Trimming left V 0 bases short and J 1 base short, with 8 bases between. Germline V CDR1 and CDR2: SGHDT, YYEEEE. CDR3 coding DNA: TGTGCCAGCAGCTTGGGTCAGGGGAGCAATCAGCCCCAGCATTTT. Translated: CASSLGQGSNQPQHF.

Written as DNA, the CDR3 is TGTGCCAGCAGTCCCATGACAGGCGGGGAAAAACTGTTTTTT. Translated, it gives CASSPMTGGEKLFF. The chain couples TRBV2 to TRBJ1-4; perhaps TRBD1 as D (6 bases). V lost 5 bases and J 8 bases, leaving 15 bases between the germline ends. The CDR3 consists of 14 residues. CDR1 and CDR2 from the germline V gene are SNHLY and FYNNEI.

The V call is TRBV28, the J call TRBJ1-2; possible D gene TRBD1, 5 bases. In germline, CDR1 is MDHEN, CDR2 SYDVKM. The V and J ends lost 5 bases and 2 bases respectively, with 15 bases between them. This CDR3 is 15 amino acids long. DNA of the CDR3: TGTGCCAGCAGTGACCAAGGGGCAGGAAACTATGGCTACACCTTC. Protein: CASSDQGAGNYGYTF.

This clone was picked up one time. CDR3 residues: CATSRDRAGNEKLFF. The CDR3 bases are TGTGCCACCAGCAGAGATAGGGCAGGAAATGAAAAACTGTTTTTT. V and J are TRBV15 and TRBJ1-4; no clear D. Germline CDR1 reads LNHNV; CDR2 reads YYDKDF (reference sequence). The length of the CDR3 is 15 residues. V was pared by 0 bases and J by 5 bases, with 10 bases between. Combining the CDR3 with reference TRBV15 and TRBJ1-4 gives the whole variable domain DAMVIQNPRYQVTQFGKPVTLSCSQTLNHNVMYWYQQKSSQAPKLLFHYYDKDFNNEADTPDNFQSRRPNTSFCFLDIRSPGLGDTAMYLCATSRDRAGNEKLFFGSGTQLSVL.

The chain joins TRBV6-5 to TRBJ2-2; 8 bases align to TRBD2. CDR1 and CDR2 from the germline V gene are MNHEY and SVGAGI. V shed 4 bases and J 4 bases; nucleotides not matched to a gene: 5. The CDR3 is 15 amino acids. In DNA form, the CDR3 reads TGTGCCAGCAGTTTGGGGCGGGAGGTCACCGGGGAGCTGTTTTTT. Translating it yields CASSLGREVTGELFF.

This clone was detected only once. The rearrangement links TRBV5-6 to TRBJ1-2; D perhaps matches TRBD1 (6 bases). CDR1 and CDR2 (germline): SGHDT, YYEEEE. CDR3 length: 14 amino acids. The ends were cut back, 1 base at V and 7 bases at J, with 14 bases in the middle. The DNA for the CDR3 is TGTGCCAGCAGCTTGCGGAGGGGGGCCGGTGGCTACACCTTC. Protein sequence: CASSLRRGAGGYTF.

This clone was seen a single time. The chain uses TRBV30 and TRBJ2-1, with a tentative D call TRBD2 (6 bases). The V end was cut by 4 bases, the J end by 7 bases, with 14 bases between. The CDR3 runs 13 residues. CDR1 and CDR2 from the germline V gene are GTSNPN and SVGIG (reference sequence). This CDR3 is CAWTRGQKNEQFF. For the CDR3, the DNA is TGTGCCTGGACGCGGGGCCAGAAGAATGAGCAGTTCTTC.

The chain carries TRBV5-1 and TRBJ1-1, with 8 bases identical to TRBD1. The CDR3 has 15 residues. Germline CDR1 reads SGHRS; CDR2 reads YFSETQ. V lost 4 bases, J lost 4 bases, and 9 bases stayed unmatched. In DNA, the CDR3 is TGCGCCAGCAGCACAAAACAGGGGGGGGGCACTGAAGCTTTCTTT. Translation gives CASSTKQGGGTEAFF.

This clone was detected once. V and J are TRBV7-8 and TRBJ1-2, with D possibly TRBD1 on 5 matching bases. From germline, CDR1 is SGHVS and CDR2 FQNEAQ. The CDR3 consists of 13 residues. V lost 5 bases and J lost 7, with 14 bases in between. Here the CDR3 reads CASSAGGSRGYTF. Written as DNA, the CDR3 is TGTGCCAGCAGCGCGGGGGGATCTCGTGGCTACACCTTC.

The chain couples TRBV19 to TRBJ1-5; D perhaps matches TRBD1 (5 bases). The V end was cut by 5 bases, the J end by 6 bases, with 20 bases between. There are 16 residues in the CDR3. Germline lookup yields CDR1 LNHDA and CDR2 SQIVND (reference sequence). This CDR3 reads CASSLSPGPVSQPQHF. Here the CDR3 DNA reads TGTGCCAGTAGTCTTTCTCCGGGGCCAGTGAGTCAGCCCCAGCATTTT.